What follows are 19 T cell receptor beta chains derived from one specimen sequenced in a study of T cell responses to AZD1222 COVID-19 vaccine. Sequencing used immunoSEQ multiplex PCR; TCRdb keeps in-frame clones, though not all of them. The table shows roughly 150,000 clones, with over 80% occurring only once. Specimen: peripheral blood, collected 28 days after the second AZD1222 dose. Receptor source: an adult who received the AZD1222 COVID-19 vaccine.

The chain employs TRBV7-9 and TRBJ2-2; D gene unclear. V dropped 2 bases and J dropped 0 bases, with 7 bases sitting between them. This CDR3 spans 15 amino acids. Germline V lookup: CDR1 SEHNR, CDR2 FQNEAQ (reference sequence). The CDR3 DNA sequence: TGTGCCAGCAGCTTAAGGAACGCGAACACCGGGGAGCTGTTTTTT. It specifies CASSLRNANTGELFF.

This clone has only one observation. V is TRBV3-1 (or the pseudogene TRBV3-2) and J is TRBJ1-1; D ambiguous. The CDR3 has 13 residues. V gave up 0 bases and J gave up 5 bases, with 7 bases separating them. CDR1 and CDR2 from the germline V gene are LGHDT and YNNKEL (reference sequence). The chain's CDR3 is CASSQEGRTEAFF. CDR3 in DNA: TGTGCCAGCAGCCAAGAGGGTCGGACTGAAGCTTTCTTT.

This chain links TRBV18 with TRBJ2-3, with TRBD2 identical over 12 bases. The CDR3 consists of 20 residues. V shed 5 bases and J 5 bases; nucleotides not matched to a gene: 20. CDR1 is KGHSH and CDR2 is LQKENI in the germline V gene. CDR3 in amino acids: CASSTRLAGVVPGDLDTQYF. CDR3 nucleotide sequence: TGTGCCAGCTCAACCAGACTAGCGGGAGTGGTACCGGGGGATTTAGATACGCAGTATTTT.

This rearrangement joins TRBV13 to TRBJ2-1; 8 bases are shared with TRBD2. Germline V gene lookup returns CDR1 PRHDT and CDR2 FYEKMQ (reference sequence). The CDR3 spans 15 residues. The V and J ends lost 5 bases and 9 bases, in that order; junction bases with no gene match: 12. The CDR3 loop is CASSPPGTSRREQFF. Here the CDR3 DNA reads TGTGCCAGCAGCCCTCCCGGGACTAGTCGTCGTGAGCAGTTCTTC.

V and J are TRBV5-6 and TRBJ1-1; possibly TRBD1 for D (5 bases). The V gene's germline CDR1 is SGHDT and CDR2 YYEEEE. Trimming cost V 0 bases and J 4 bases, with 13 bases left between them. This CDR3 contains 15 residues. DNA for the CDR3: TGTGCCAGCAGCTTGGGGTTGAATGGGGGCACTGAAGCTTTCTTT. It encodes CASSLGLNGGTEAFF.

The genes are TRBV6-2 or TRBV6-3 and TRBJ2-7, with 12 bases fitting TRBD2. In germline, CDR1 is MNHEY, CDR2 SVGEGT. This CDR3 spans 18 amino acids. V was clipped by 2 bases and J by 0 bases; unmatched bases: 8. CDR3 sequence reads: CASSYTPLTSGSSYEQYF. The CDR3 DNA sequence: TGTGCCAGCAGTTACACCCCCCTGACTAGCGGGAGCTCCTACGAGCAGTACTTC.

This sequence joins TRBV6-6 and TRBJ1-1; TRBD1 matches at 8 bases. The CDR3 spans 15 residues. CDR1 MNHNY and CDR2 SVGAGI come from the germline V gene (reference sequence). The V gene end was trimmed by 6 bases and the J gene end by 3 bases; junction bases not matched to a gene: 9. The chain's CDR3 is CASRDPGGPHTEAFF. As DNA, the CDR3 is TGTGCCAGCAGAGATCCAGGGGGCCCACACACTGAAGCTTTCTTT.

The CDR3 DNA is TGTGCCAGCAGTCCGGTAGGGGGCGTTGTCAATCAGCCCCAGCATTTT. Translating it yields CASSPVGGVVNQPQHF. This rearrangement joins TRBV2 to TRBJ1-5, with 7 bases identical to TRBD1. The trim removed 5 bases at V and 3 bases at J, leaving 10 bases unmatched. This CDR3 is built from 16 residues. The V gene's germline CDR1 is SNHLY and CDR2 FYNNEI. Combining the CDR3 with reference TRBV2 and TRBJ1-5 gives the whole variable domain EPEVTQTPSHQVTQMGQEVILRCVPISNHLYFYWYRQILGQKVEFLVSFYNNEISEKSEIFDDQFSVERPDGSNFTLKIRSTKLEDSAMYFCASSPVGGVVNQPQHFGDGTRLSIL.

The chain links TRBV12-3 or TRBV12-4 to TRBJ2-7; TRBD1 aligns across 7 bases. V gave up 5 bases and J gave up 7 bases; unmatched junction bases: 8. The CDR3 contains 13 residues. The CDR3 region has the DNA TGTGCCAGCAGTCCGGACAGGAGCCCAGAGCAGTACTTC. It specifies CASSPDRSPEQYF.

This chain connects TRBV5-1 to TRBJ1-1; no clear D gene. The CDR3 contains 13 residues. Trimming left V 5 bases short and J 0 bases short, with 8 bases between. Germline V gives CDR1 SGHRS, CDR2 YFSETQ. This chain's CDR3 is CASRGILNTEAFF. The CDR3 bases are TGCGCCAGCAGGGGGATACTGAACACTGAAGCTTTCTTT.

The J gene is TRBJ2-1, the V gene TRBV7-2, with TRBD2 matching over 15 bases. Losses at the gene ends were 4 bases for V and 6 bases for J; bases not matched to a gene: 4. CDR3 length: 16 amino acids. Germline CDR1 is SGHTA and CDR2 is FQGNSA. The CDR3: CASSWTSGGAGNEQFF. Here the CDR3 DNA reads TGTGCCAGCAGCTGGACTAGCGGGGGGGCAGGCAATGAGCAGTTCTTC.

The chain employs TRBV9 and TRBJ2-3; 9 bases agree with TRBD2. Germline-derived CDR1 and CDR2 are SGDLS and YYNGEE. CDR3 length: 16 amino acids. Trimming took 5 bases from V and 4 from J; bases not matched to a gene: 11. The CDR3 protein is CASRTPSGRNADTQYF. Here the CDR3 DNA reads TGTGCCAGCAGAACCCCCAGCGGGAGGAATGCAGATACGCAGTATTTT.

The chain links TRBV30 to TRBJ1-1; no clear D. This CDR3 has 12 amino acids. Germline CDR1 GTSNPN, CDR2 SVGIG (reference sequence). Trimming pared 4 bases from V and 0 bases from J, leaving 6 bases between. In nucleotides, the CDR3 is TGTGCCTGGAATCGATTGAACACTGAAGCTTTCTTT. Encoded protein: CAWNRLNTEAFF. Filled out from reference TRBV30 and TRBJ1-1, the complete variable domain reads SQTIHQWPATLVQPVGSPLSLECTVEGTSNPNLYWYRQAAGRGLQLLFYSVGIGQISSEVPQNLSASRPQDRQFILSSKKLLLSDSGFYLCAWNRLNTEAFFGQGTRLTVV.

The DNA for the CDR3 is TGTGCCAGCAGTGTAGGACCCTCCCAGCCCCAGCATTTT. Translating it yields CASSVGPSQPQHF. This rearrangement joins TRBV6-4 to TRBJ1-5; unclear D gene. Germline V CDR1 and CDR2: MRHNA, SNTAGT. The CDR3 length is 13 residues. V was pared by 4 bases and J by 7 bases, with 11 bases between.

The rearrangement links TRBV15 to TRBJ2-5; no firm D call. This CDR3 spans 13 amino acids. Trimming removed 0 bases at V and 5 bases at J, with 7 bases between. From germline, CDR1 is LNHNV and CDR2 YYDKDF (reference sequence). The CDR3 nucleotides read TGTGCCACCAGCAGAGATCAAGGGGAGACCCAGTACTTC. Translating it yields CATSRDQGETQYF.

V is TRBV10-3 and J is TRBJ1-1, with unresolved D. CDR1 is ENHRY, CDR2 SYGVKD, per germline. The CDR3 is made up of 13 amino acids. V lost 7 bases to trimming and J lost 1 base, with 10 bases between them. CDR3 residues: CAITRSENTEAFF. The CDR3 DNA follows: TGTGCCATCACACGGTCTGAGAACACTGAAGCTTTCTTT.

V and J are TRBV11-3 and TRBJ2-1; 9 positions agree with TRBD2. J gave up 6 bases and V 1 base, and 19 bases lay outside the gene matches. CDR1 and CDR2 from the germline V gene are SGHNT and YENEEA. There are 20 residues in the CDR3. CDR3 loop: CASSLVLTEGASGTRNEQFF. In DNA, the CDR3 is TGTGCCAGCAGCTTAGTACTGACAGAGGGGGCTAGCGGGACTCGCAATGAGCAGTTCTTC.

The chain uses TRBV3-1 (or the pseudogene TRBV3-2) and TRBJ2-7, with a possible D match to TRBD2 (6 bases). Germline V gene sequence: CDR1 LGHDT, CDR2 YNNKEL (reference sequence). This CDR3 region has 14 residues. V lost 6 bases, J lost 2 bases, and 14 bases lay in between. This CDR3 reads CASSPRAGPYEQYF. CDR3 nucleotides: TGTGCCAGCAGTCCCCGGGCGGGGCCCTACGAGCAGTACTTC.

The chain is built from TRBV27 and TRBJ2-7; 7 bases map to TRBD2. In germline, CDR1 is MNHEY, CDR2 SMNVEV (reference sequence). V trimming: 6 bases; J trimming: 2 bases; junction bases outside the gene matches: 4. The CDR3 totals 13 residues. For the CDR3, the DNA is TGTGCCAGCAGAACCAGCGGGACCTACGAGCAGTACTTC. This sequence encodes CASRTSGTYEQYF.